This TCR beta chain was identified during a study of blood T cell repertoires in COVID-19. Method: immunoSEQ multiplex PCR; TCRdb's copy keeps in-frame clones and lacks some. The sample contains some 220,000 clones, roughly nine tenths of which appear only once. The CDR3 loop spans 13 amino acids. Germline trimming cut 2 bases from V and 10 bases from J; bases unmatched to any gene: 4. The germline CDR1 and CDR2 sequences are KGHDR and SFDVKD. This clonotype was obtained from a woman in her forties or fifties in a cohort exposed to, infected with or recovered from COVID-19 (not recorded which). The chain uses TRBV24-1 and TRBJ2-1; TRBD2 matches 7 bases. The sample comprised PBMCs or T cells enriched from blood (not recorded which). CDR3 sequence: CATSDSTSREQFF. The CDR3 DNA sequence: TGTGCCACCAGTGATTCGACTAGCCGCGAGCAGTTCTTC.